These T cell receptor beta chains were read from a single sample in a study of T cell responses to AZD1222 COVID-19 vaccine. Produced via immunoSEQ multiplex PCR; TCRdb's table is partial and in-frame only. The sample includes some 150,000 clones, around nine tenths seen only once; the top ten take about 3%. Sample: peripheral blood, taken on day 0 of MenACWY control vaccination. These receptors were collected from an adult in good health. CDR3s include the opening cysteine and the closing phenylalanine or tryptophan. A D gene is named only where the DNA matches it firmly. Clone size is shown for a subset of rows, as once, few, many or a class of expanded clone.

>-|-|TRBJ1-4|TRBV25-1
CASSEANRGEKLFF
TGTGCCAGCAGTGAAGCGAACCGGGGGGAAAAACTGTTTTTT
>-|-|TRBJ2-2|TRBV10-3
CAISESGFSDTGELFF
TGTGCCATCAGTGAATCAGGGTTTAGTGACACCGGGGAGCTGTTTTTT
>-|-|TRBJ2-1|TRBV27
CASRTGIANEQFF
TGTGCCAGCAGAACGGGGATCGCAAATGAGCAGTTCTTC
>-|once|TRBJ2-7|TRBV11-3
CASSSPWGPESYEQYF
TGTGCCAGCAGCTCCCCCTGGGGGCCGGAGTCCTACGAGCAGTACTTC
>TRBD1|-|TRBJ2-5|TRBV28
CASSLLDRAKETQYF
TGTGCCAGCAGCTTATTGGACAGGGCCAAAGAGACCCAGTACTTC
>-|-|TRBJ1-5|TRBV6-5
CASDRTNQPQHF
TGTGCCAGTGACAGGACTAATCAGCCCCAGCATTTT
>-|once|TRBJ1-1|TRBV18
CASSRTYGGLGTEAFF
TGTGCCAGCTCACGAACCTACGGGGGGCTGGGCACTGAAGCTTTCTTT
>-|many|TRBJ1-3|TRBV12-3/TRBV12-4
CASSLRGGDTIYF
TGTGCCAGCAGTTTAAGGGGGGGAGACACCATATATTTT
>TRBD2|-|TRBJ2-5|TRBV6-4
CASSDRGLAVPKETQYF
TGTGCCAGCAGTGATCGGGGACTAGCGGTTCCCAAAGAGACCCAGTACTTC
>TRBD1|-|TRBJ1-2|TRBV3-1/TRBV3-2
CASSQEKDRPYGYTF
TGTGCCAGCAGCCAAGAGAAGGACAGGCCCTATGGCTACACCTTC
>-|-|TRBJ1-6|TRBV6-5
CASRDPRGPRILHF
TGTGCCAGCAGAGACCCTCGGGGGCCCAGAATCCTCCACTTT
>-|-|TRBJ1-6|TRBV6-5
CASRGSGGISPLHF
TGTGCCAGCAGGGGGTCGGGGGGTATTTCACCCCTCCACTTT
>-|-|TRBJ1-5|TRBV6-5
CASSYGASNQPQHF
TGTGCCAGCAGTTACGGGGCCTCCAATCAGCCCCAGCATTTT
>TRBD1|-|TRBJ1-2|TRBV6-5
CASNADRGPGYTF
TGTGCCAGCAACGCTGACAGGGGGCCGGGCTACACCTTC
>TRBD2|-|TRBJ2-1|TRBV9
CASSTASGGVNEQFF
TGTGCCAGCAGCACCGCTAGCGGGGGGGTCAATGAGCAGTTCTTC
>TRBD1|-|TRBJ1-3|TRBV2
CASIRTGLRNTIYF
TGTGCCAGCATCCGGACAGGGCTAAGAAACACCATATATTTT
>-|-|TRBJ1-1|TRBV14
CASSQGWGRTEAFF
TGTGCCAGCAGCCAGGGTTGGGGCCGAACTGAAGCTTTCTTT
>-|-|TRBJ2-6|TRBV28
CASSTGSSGANVLTF
TGTGCCAGCAGTACCGGTTCCTCTGGGGCCAACGTCCTGACTTTC
>-|once|TRBJ2-1|TRBV19
CASSMRTSYNEQFF
TGTGCCAGTAGTATGCGTACCTCCTACAATGAGCAGTTCTTC
>-|-|TRBJ1-6|TRBV9
CASSVAALTDNSPLHF
TGTGCCAGCAGCGTAGCTGCGTTGACAGATAATTCACCCCTCCACTTT
>-|-|TRBJ2-7|TRBV4-1
CASSQELGTSYEQYF
TGCGCCAGCAGCCAAGAACTGGGCACCTCCTACGAGCAGTACTTC
>-|-|TRBJ1-6|TRBV7-9
CASSSGPGGAPLHF
TGTGCCAGCAGCTCGGGCCCTGGGGGGGCACCCCTCCACTTT
>-|-|TRBJ2-7|TRBV7-9
CASSLVSYEQYF
TGTGCCAGCAGCTTGGTCAGCTACGAGCAGTACTTC
>TRBD1|-|TRBJ1-2|TRBV7-2
CASSSQEGATYGYTF
TGTGCCAGCAGCTCCCAGGAGGGGGCGACCTATGGCTACACCTTC
>TRBD2|once|TRBJ2-7|TRBV5-4
CASSLNGRARYEQYF
TGTGCCAGCAGCTTAAACGGGAGGGCCCGGTACGAGCAGTACTTC
>TRBD2|-|TRBJ2-5|TRBV24-1
CATSDFSGGQETQYF
TGTGCCACCAGTGATTTTAGCGGGGGACAAGAGACCCAGTACTTC
>TRBD2|-|TRBJ2-1|TRBV6-5
CASSWTSDYNEQFF
TGTGCCAGCAGTTGGACTAGCGATTACAATGAGCAGTTCTTC
>TRBD2|-|TRBJ2-1|TRBV19
CASSPPGLAGVEQFF
TGTGCCAGTAGTCCTCCCGGACTAGCGGGGGTTGAGCAGTTCTTC
>TRBD1|-|TRBJ2-2|TRBV9
CASRPGQWNTGELFF
TGTGCCAGCAGACCGGGACAGTGGAACACCGGGGAGCTGTTTTTT
>TRBD1|-|TRBJ2-2|TRBV7-3
CASSTQQGATGELFF
TGTGCCAGCAGCACCCAACAGGGGGCGACCGGGGAGCTGTTTTTT
>-|-|TRBJ2-1|TRBV4-2
CASSQDLGRTTIAEQFF
TGTGCCAGCAGCCAAGACCTAGGACGTACAACAATCGCTGAGCAGTTCTTC
>TRBD1|-|TRBJ1-4|TRBV3-1/TRBV3-2
CASSQERTGGFYNEKLFF
TGTGCCAGCAGCCAAGAGCGGACAGGGGGCTTTTATAATGAAAAACTGTTTTTT
>-|-|TRBJ1-4|TRBV7-2
CASSPGPSVGSVF
TGTGCCAGCAGCCCGGGACCGAGCGTGGGTTCGGTTTTT
>TRBD1|-|TRBJ2-7|TRBV2
CASKRDRDYEQYF
TGTGCCAGCAAACGGGACAGGGATTACGAGCAGTACTTC
>-|-|TRBJ2-1|TRBV5-6
CASSLAGQPEQFF
TGTGCCAGCAGCTTGGCCGGGCAGCCTGAGCAGTTCTTC
>TRBD1|-|TRBJ1-5|TRBV6-1
CASSEVGDRVANQPQHF
TGTGCCAGCAGTGAAGTAGGAGACAGGGTCGCCAATCAGCCCCAGCATTTT
>TRBD1|-|TRBJ2-7|TRBV2
CAIRDREYEQYF
TGTGCCATCCGGGACAGGGAATACGAGCAGTACTTC
>-|-|TRBJ1-2|TRBV4-1
CASSQDWQQVLGGYTF
TGCGCCAGCAGCCAAGACTGGCAGCAAGTTCTGGGTGGCTACACCTTC
>-|few|TRBJ1-2|TRBV4-1
CASSQRGTNYGYTF
TGCGCCAGCAGCCAAAGAGGGACTAACTATGGCTACACCTTC